This TCR beta chain was sequenced in a study of T cell responses to AZD1222 COVID-19 vaccine. The repertoire was sequenced with immunoSEQ multiplex PCR; TCRdb's copy has only in-frame clones and lacks some. The sample lists more than 75,000 clones, roughly 90% occurring once. Sample: peripheral blood, taken 28 days after the second AZD1222 dose. This TCR came from an adult who received the AZD1222 COVID-19 vaccine.

The CDR3 DNA reads as TGTGCCAGCAGCCCCAGGGGGCTAGCGGGAGGCCAGGGGCAGTATTTT. It yields the protein CASSPRGLAGGQGQYF. The chain links TRBV7-2 to TRBJ2-3, with 11 bases lining up with TRBD2. CDR3 size: 16 residues. Germline V gives CDR1 SGHTA, CDR2 FQGNSA. The trim removed 5 bases at V and 11 bases at J, leaving 15 bases unmatched.